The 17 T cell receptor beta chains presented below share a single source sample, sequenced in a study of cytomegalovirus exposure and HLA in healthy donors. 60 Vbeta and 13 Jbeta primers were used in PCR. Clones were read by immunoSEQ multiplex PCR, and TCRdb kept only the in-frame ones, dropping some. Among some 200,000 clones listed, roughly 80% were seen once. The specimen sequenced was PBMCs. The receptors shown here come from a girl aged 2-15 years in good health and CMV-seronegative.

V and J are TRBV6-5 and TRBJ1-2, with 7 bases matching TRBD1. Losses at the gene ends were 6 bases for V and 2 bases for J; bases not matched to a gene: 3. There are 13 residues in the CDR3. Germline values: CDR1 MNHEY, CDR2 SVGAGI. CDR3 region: CASSVTGNYGYTF. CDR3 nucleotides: TGTGCCAGCAGCGTGACAGGGAACTATGGCTACACCTTC.

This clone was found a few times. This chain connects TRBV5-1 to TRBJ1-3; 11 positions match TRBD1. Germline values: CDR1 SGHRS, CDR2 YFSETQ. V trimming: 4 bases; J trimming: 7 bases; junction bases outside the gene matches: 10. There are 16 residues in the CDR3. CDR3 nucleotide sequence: TGCGCCAGCAGCCCCTTTCGGACAGGGGGCAGTAACACCATATATTTT. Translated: CASSPFRTGGSNTIYF.

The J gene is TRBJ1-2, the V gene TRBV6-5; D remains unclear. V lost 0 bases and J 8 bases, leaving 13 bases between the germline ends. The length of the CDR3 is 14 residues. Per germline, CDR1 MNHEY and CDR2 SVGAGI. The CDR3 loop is CASSYSKGGRGYTF. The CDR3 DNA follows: TGTGCCAGCAGTTACTCTAAGGGCGGGAGGGGCTACACCTTC.

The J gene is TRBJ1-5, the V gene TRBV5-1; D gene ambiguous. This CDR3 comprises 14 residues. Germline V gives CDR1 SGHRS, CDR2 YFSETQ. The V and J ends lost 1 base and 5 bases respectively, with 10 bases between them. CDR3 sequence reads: CASSLSGRDQPQHF. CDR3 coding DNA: TGCGCCAGCAGCTTGTCCGGTCGGGATCAGCCCCAGCATTTT.

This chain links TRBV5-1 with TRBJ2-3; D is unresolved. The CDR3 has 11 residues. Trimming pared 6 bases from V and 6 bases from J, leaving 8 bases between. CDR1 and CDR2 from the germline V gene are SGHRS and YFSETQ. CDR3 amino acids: CASMSSDTQYF. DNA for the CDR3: TGCGCCAGCATGTCGTCCGATACGCAGTATTTT.

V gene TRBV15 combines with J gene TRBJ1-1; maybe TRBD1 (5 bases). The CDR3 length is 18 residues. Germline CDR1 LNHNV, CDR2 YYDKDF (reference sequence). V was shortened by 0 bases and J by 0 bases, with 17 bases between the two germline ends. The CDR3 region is CATSREIRGPTLNTEAFF. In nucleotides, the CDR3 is TGTGCCACCAGCAGAGAGATTAGGGGCCCAACTCTGAACACTGAAGCTTTCTTT.

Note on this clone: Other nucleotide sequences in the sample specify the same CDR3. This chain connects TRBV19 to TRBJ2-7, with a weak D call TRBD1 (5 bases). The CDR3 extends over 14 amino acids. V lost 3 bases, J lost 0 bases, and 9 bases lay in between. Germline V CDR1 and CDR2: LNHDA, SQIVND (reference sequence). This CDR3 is CASSISQGSYEQYF. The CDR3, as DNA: TGTGCCAGTAGTATCTCCCAGGGCTCCTACGAGCAGTACTTC.

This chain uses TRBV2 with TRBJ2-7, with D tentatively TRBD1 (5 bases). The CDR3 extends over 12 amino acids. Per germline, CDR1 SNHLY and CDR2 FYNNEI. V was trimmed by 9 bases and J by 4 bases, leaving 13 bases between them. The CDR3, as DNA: TGTGCCAGTACTCCACAGGATTACGAGCAGTACTTC. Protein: CASTPQDYEQYF.

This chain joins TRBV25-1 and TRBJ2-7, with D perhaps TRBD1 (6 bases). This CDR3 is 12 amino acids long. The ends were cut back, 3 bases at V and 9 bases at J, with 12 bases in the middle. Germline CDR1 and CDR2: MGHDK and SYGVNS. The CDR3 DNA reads TGTGCCAGCAGTGAGGGACCCAGGGGGCAGTACTTC. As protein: CASSEGPRGQYF.

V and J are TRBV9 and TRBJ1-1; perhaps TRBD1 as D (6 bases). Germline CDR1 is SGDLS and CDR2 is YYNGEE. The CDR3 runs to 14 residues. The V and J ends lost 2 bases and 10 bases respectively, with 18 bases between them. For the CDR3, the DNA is TGTGCCAGCAGCGTCACAGGGACCCAAAGTGGAGCTTTCTTT. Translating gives CASSVTGTQSGAFF.

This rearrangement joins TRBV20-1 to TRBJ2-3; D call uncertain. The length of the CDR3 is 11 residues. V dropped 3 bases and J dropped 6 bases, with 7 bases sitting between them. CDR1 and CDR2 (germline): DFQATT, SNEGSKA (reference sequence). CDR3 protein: CSARPGDTQYF. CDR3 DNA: TGCAGTGCTAGGCCCGGTGATACGCAGTATTTT.

The DNA for the CDR3 is TGCGCCAGCAGCCCAGGAATTGATACGCAGTATTTT. Its protein product is CASSPGIDTQYF. This sequence joins TRBV4-1 and TRBJ2-3; D remains unclear. The V end lost 4 bases, the J end lost 6 bases, and 8 bases lay between the germline ends. Germline V gives CDR1 MGHRA, CDR2 YSYEKL. The CDR3 contains 12 residues.

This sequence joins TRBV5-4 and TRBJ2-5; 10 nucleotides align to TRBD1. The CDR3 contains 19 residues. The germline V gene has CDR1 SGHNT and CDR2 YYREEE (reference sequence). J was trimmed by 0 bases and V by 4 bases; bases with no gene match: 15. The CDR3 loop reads CASSLGTGDPTSYQETQYF. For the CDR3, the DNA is TGTGCCAGCAGCCTGGGGACAGGGGATCCCACCTCGTACCAAGAGACCCAGTACTTC.

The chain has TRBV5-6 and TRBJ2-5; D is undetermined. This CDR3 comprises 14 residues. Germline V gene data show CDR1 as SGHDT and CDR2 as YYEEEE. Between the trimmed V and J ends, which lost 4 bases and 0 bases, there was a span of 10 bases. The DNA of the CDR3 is TGTGCCAGCAGCCGGAGAGCGAACCAAGAGACCCAGTACTTC. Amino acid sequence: CASSRRANQETQYF.

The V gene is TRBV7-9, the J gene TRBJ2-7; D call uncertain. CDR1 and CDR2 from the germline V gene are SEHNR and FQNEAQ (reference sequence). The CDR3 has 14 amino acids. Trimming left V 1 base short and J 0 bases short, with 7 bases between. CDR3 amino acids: CASSLVVNSYEQYF. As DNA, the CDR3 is TGTGCCAGCAGCTTAGTTGTCAACTCCTACGAGCAGTACTTC.

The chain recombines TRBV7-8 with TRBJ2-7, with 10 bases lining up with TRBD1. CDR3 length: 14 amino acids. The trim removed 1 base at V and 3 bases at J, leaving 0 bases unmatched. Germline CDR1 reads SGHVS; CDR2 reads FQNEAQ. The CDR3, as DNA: TGTGCCAGCAGCTTAGGGGACAGGGGCTACGAGCAGTACTTC. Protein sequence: CASSLGDRGYEQYF.

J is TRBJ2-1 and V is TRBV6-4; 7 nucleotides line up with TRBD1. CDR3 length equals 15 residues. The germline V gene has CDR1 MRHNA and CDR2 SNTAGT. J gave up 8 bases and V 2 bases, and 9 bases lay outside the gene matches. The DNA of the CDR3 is TGTGCCAGCAGTGACGGGACAGCCCGTGGCGATGAGCAGTTCTTC. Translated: CASSDGTARGDEQFF.